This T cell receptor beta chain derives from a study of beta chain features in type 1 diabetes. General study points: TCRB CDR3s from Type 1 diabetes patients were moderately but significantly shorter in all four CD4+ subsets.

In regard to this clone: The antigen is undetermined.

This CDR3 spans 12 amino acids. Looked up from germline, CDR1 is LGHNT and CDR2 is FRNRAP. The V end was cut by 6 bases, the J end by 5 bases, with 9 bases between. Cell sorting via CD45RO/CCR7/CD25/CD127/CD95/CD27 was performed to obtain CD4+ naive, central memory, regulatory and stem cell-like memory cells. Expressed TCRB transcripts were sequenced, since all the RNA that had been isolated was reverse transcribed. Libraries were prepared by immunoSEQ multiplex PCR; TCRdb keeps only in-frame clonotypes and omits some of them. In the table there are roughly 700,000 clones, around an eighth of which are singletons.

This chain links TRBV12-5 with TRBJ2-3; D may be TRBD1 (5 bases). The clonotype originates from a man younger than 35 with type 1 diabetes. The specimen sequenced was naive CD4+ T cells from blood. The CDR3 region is CASGSRVDTQYF. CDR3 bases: TGTGCTAGTGGGTCCAGGGTAGATACGCAGTATTTT.